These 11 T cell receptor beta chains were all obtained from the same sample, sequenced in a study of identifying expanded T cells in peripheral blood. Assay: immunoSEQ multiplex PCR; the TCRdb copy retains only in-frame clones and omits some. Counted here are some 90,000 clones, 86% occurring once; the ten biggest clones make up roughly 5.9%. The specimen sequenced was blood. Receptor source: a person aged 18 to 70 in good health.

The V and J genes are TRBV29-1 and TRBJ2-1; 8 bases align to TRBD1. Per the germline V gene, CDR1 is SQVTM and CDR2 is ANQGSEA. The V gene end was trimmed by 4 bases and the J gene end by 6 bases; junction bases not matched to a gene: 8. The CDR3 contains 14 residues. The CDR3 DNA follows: TGCAGCGTTGCGGGGATGGACAGGGTCAATGAGCAGTTCTTC. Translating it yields CSVAGMDRVNEQFF.

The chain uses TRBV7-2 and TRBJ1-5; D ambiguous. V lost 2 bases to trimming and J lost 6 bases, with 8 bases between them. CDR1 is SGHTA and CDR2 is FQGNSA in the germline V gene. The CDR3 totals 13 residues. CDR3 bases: TGTGCCAGCAGCTTAATATCTACTCAGCCCCAGCATTTT. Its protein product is CASSLISTQPQHF.

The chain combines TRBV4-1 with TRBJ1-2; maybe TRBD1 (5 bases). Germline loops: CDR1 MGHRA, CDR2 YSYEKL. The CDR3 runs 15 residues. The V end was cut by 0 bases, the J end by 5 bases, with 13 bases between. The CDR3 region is CASSQEYSRAYGYTF. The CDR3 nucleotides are TGCGCCAGCAGCCAAGAGTATTCCAGGGCGTATGGCTACACCTTC.

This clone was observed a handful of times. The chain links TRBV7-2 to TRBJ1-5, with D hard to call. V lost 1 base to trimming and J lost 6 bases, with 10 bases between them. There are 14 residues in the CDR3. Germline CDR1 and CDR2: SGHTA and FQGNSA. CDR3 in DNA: TGTGCCAGCAGCTTAGTCGGGGAGGGTCAGCCCCAGCATTTT. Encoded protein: CASSLVGEGQPQHF.

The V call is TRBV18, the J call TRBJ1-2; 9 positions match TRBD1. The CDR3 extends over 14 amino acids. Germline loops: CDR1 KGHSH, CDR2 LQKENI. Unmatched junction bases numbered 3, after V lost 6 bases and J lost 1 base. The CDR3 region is CASSGTGYNYGYTF. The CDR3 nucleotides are TGTGCCAGCTCGGGGACAGGGTATAACTATGGCTACACCTTC.

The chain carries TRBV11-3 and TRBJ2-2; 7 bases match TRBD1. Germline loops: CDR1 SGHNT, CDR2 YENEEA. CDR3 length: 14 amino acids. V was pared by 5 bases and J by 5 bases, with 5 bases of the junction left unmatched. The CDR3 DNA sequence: TGTGCCAGCAGCCAGGACAGGCAGACCGGGGAGCTGTTTTTT. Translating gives CASSQDRQTGELFF. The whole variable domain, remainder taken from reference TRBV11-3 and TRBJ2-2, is EAGVVQSPRYKIIEKKQPVAFWCNPISGHNTLYWYLQNLGQGPELLIRYENEEAVDDSQLPKDRFSAERLKGVDSTLKIQPAELGDSAVYLCASSQDRQTGELFFGEGSRLTVL.

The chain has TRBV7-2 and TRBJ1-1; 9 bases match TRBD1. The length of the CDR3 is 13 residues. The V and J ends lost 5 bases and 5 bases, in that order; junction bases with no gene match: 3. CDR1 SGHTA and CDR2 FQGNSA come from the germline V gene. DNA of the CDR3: TGTGCCAGCAGCCCCGGACAGGGGACTGAAGCTTTCTTT. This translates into CASSPGQGTEAFF.

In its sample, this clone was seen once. The CDR3: CASALGGTTDTQYF. DNA for the CDR3: TGTGCTAGTGCCCTGGGGGGGACCACAGATACGCAGTATTTT. The V gene is TRBV12-5, the J gene TRBJ2-3, with 7 bases identical to TRBD2. CDR3 size: 14 residues. After removal of 7 bases from V and 2 bases from J, the junction contained 6 bases not matched to a gene. Germline V gives CDR1 LGHNT, CDR2 FRNRAP.

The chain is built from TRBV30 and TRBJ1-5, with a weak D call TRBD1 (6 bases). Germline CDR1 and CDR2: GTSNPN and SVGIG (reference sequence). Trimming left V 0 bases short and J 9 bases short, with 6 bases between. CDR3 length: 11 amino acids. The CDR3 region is CAWSVQGPQHF. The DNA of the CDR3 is TGTGCCTGGAGTGTACAGGGGCCCCAGCATTTT.

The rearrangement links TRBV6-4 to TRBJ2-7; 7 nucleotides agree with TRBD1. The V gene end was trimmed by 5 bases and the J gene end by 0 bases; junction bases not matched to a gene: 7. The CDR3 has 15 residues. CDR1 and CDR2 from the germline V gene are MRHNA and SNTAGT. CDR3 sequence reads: CASSRTGDSSYEQYF. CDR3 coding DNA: TGTGCCAGCAGTCGCACAGGGGATAGCTCCTACGAGCAGTACTTC.

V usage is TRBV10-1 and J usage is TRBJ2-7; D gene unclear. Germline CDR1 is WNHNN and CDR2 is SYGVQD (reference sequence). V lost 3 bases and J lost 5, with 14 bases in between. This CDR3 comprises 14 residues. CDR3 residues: CASSEGMELDEQYF. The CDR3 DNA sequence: TGCGCCAGCAGTGAAGGTATGGAACTGGACGAGCAGTACTTC.